The rows below give T cell receptor beta chains drawn from one sample of a study of cytomegalovirus exposure and HLA in healthy donors. Some clones are missing from TCRdb's copy, which holds only in-frame ones; the method was immunoSEQ multiplex PCR. The sample holds roughly 110,000 clones, 75% seen once. The sample comprised PBMCs. All receptors derive from a middle-aged man in good health and CMV-seronegative. CDR3s leave out the opening cysteine and the closing phenylalanine or tryptophan.

J: TRBJ2-7; V: TRBV2; CDR3: ASSVLGTQYEQY
J: TRBJ2-3; V: TRBV6-6; CDR3: ASRLTSGGSDTQY
J: .; V: TRBV5-4; CDR3: ASSLGRGGYEQY
J: TRBJ2-7; V: TRBV11-2; CDR3: ASSPFGQANLPYEQY
J: TRBJ2-5; V: TRBV7-6; CDR3: ASSLTGTRAQETQY
J: TRBJ1-1; V: TRBV5-1; CDR3: ASSPSKGEYTEAF
J: TRBJ2-7; V: TRBV5-1; CDR3: ASSFGTSFWVY
J: TRBJ2-2; V: TRBV4-2; CDR3: ASSQGQRNTGELF
J: TRBJ1-3; V: TRBV5-1; CDR3: ASSSGQTGNTIY
J: TRBJ2-3; V: TRBV2; CDR3: ASSRGFTDTQY
J: TRBJ2-1; V: TRBV9; CDR3: ASSLRDFYNEQF
J: TRBJ2-7; V: TRBV5-1; CDR3: ASNHPGGPYEQY
J: TRBJ1-6; V: TRBV19; CDR3: ATSEQGAGYSPLH
J: TRBJ1-1; V: TRBV25-1; CDR3: ASTREGTEAF
J: TRBJ1-1; V: TRBV6-1; CDR3: ASIRRGNTEAF
J: TRBJ2-5; V: TRBV7-9; CDR3: ASTPRAGGSKTQY
J: TRBJ1-1; V: TRBV2; CDR3: ASSEWGLGTEAF
J: TRBJ1-2; V: TRBV4-2; CDR3: ASSQPGTGPYGYT
J: TRBJ2-1; V: TRBV7-8; CDR3: ASSLGPGFNEQF
J: TRBJ2-7; V: TRBV9; CDR3: ASSVDSGGEQY
J: TRBJ2-1; V: TRBV7-9; CDR3: ASSPETGGIQEQF
J: TRBJ2-7; V: TRBV5-1; CDR3: ASADRNFDEQY
J: TRBJ2-1; V: TRBV6-6; CDR3: AIKGGTNYNEQF
J: TRBJ2-1; V: TRBV20-1; CDR3: SAREYSEQF
J: TRBJ1-2; V: TRBV6-5; CDR3: ASRDAGQVYGYT
J: TRBJ2-3; V: TRBV4-2; CDR3: ASSQERGSADTQY
J: TRBJ2-1; V: TRBV5-1; CDR3: ASSLGILGAGGRNEQF
J: TRBJ1-2; V: TRBV5-4; CDR3: ASTLHRVQSSGYT
J: TRBJ2-7; V: TRBV19; CDR3: ASSTPLLAGGYVYEQY
J: TRBJ2-5; V: TRBV19; CDR3: ASSIGTSGGAGETQY
J: TRBJ2-7; V: TRBV5-1; CDR3: ASSLGGSSTYEQY
J: TRBJ2-7; V: TRBV6-1; CDR3: ACVGTGFHEQY
J: TRBJ1-1; V: TRBV27; CDR3: ASTWDIGQGEAF
J: TRBJ1-2; V: TRBV28; CDR3: ASSLGQGAGYT
J: TRBJ1-3; V: TRBV6-1; CDR3: ASSEGPGGNTIY
J: TRBJ1-4; V: TRBV4-1; CDR3: ASSQEGGFATNEKLF
J: TRBJ1-1; V: TRBV5-4; CDR3: ASSLQTGNTEAF
J: TRBJ2-3; V: TRBV5-1; CDR3: ASSYSGGPDTQY
J: TRBJ2-7; V: TRBV29-1; CDR3: SVEGLAGAPERYEQY
J: TRBJ2-7; V: TRBV28; CDR3: ASSWDRQY
J: TRBJ1-4; V: TRBV5-1; CDR3: ASSLGPQGENEKLF
J: TRBJ1-3; V: TRBV6-1; CDR3: ASRGTGGNTIY
J: TRBJ2-5; V: TRBV9; CDR3: ASSVGSGVNQETQY
J: TRBJ2-7; V: TRBV11-2; CDR3: ASSLARGQY
J: TRBJ2-3; V: TRBV10-2; CDR3: ASSSSGLSTDTQY
J: TRBJ2-2; V: TRBV18; CDR3: ASSPPPRPGELF
J: TRBJ2-1; V: TRBV2; CDR3: ASRRDRTNEQF
J: TRBJ2-3; V: TRBV14; CDR3: ASSHRGYTDTQY
J: TRBJ2-7; V: TRBV2; CDR3: ASSLGQVDVSYEQY
J: TRBJ1-2; V: TRBV19; CDR3: ASSRPGVVEGYT
J: TRBJ1-2; V: TRBV21-1; CDR3: ASSKVKTGGPFFYGYT
J: TRBJ1-1; V: TRBV5-6; CDR3: ASSPRPNRGNTEAF
J: TRBJ2-7; V: TRBV5-4; CDR3: ASSPGVSDFYEQY
J: TRBJ2-7; V: TRBV6-5; CDR3: ASSQTGEAYEQY